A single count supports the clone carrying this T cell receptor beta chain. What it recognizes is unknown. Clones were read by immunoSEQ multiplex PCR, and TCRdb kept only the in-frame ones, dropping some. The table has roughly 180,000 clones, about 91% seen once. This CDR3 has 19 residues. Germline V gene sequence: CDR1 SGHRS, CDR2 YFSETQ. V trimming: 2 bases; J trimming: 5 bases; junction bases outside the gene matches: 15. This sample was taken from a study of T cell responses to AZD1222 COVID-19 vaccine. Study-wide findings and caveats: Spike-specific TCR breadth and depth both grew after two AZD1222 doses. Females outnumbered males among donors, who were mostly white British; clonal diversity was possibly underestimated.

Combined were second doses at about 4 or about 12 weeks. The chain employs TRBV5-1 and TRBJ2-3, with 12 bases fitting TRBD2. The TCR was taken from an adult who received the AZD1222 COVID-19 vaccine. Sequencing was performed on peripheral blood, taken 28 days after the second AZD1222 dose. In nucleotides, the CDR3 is TGCGCCAGCAGCTTCCCCTCTCTCGTCCTAGCGGGGGGGTTAGATACGCAGTATTTT. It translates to CASSFPSLVLAGGLDTQYF.